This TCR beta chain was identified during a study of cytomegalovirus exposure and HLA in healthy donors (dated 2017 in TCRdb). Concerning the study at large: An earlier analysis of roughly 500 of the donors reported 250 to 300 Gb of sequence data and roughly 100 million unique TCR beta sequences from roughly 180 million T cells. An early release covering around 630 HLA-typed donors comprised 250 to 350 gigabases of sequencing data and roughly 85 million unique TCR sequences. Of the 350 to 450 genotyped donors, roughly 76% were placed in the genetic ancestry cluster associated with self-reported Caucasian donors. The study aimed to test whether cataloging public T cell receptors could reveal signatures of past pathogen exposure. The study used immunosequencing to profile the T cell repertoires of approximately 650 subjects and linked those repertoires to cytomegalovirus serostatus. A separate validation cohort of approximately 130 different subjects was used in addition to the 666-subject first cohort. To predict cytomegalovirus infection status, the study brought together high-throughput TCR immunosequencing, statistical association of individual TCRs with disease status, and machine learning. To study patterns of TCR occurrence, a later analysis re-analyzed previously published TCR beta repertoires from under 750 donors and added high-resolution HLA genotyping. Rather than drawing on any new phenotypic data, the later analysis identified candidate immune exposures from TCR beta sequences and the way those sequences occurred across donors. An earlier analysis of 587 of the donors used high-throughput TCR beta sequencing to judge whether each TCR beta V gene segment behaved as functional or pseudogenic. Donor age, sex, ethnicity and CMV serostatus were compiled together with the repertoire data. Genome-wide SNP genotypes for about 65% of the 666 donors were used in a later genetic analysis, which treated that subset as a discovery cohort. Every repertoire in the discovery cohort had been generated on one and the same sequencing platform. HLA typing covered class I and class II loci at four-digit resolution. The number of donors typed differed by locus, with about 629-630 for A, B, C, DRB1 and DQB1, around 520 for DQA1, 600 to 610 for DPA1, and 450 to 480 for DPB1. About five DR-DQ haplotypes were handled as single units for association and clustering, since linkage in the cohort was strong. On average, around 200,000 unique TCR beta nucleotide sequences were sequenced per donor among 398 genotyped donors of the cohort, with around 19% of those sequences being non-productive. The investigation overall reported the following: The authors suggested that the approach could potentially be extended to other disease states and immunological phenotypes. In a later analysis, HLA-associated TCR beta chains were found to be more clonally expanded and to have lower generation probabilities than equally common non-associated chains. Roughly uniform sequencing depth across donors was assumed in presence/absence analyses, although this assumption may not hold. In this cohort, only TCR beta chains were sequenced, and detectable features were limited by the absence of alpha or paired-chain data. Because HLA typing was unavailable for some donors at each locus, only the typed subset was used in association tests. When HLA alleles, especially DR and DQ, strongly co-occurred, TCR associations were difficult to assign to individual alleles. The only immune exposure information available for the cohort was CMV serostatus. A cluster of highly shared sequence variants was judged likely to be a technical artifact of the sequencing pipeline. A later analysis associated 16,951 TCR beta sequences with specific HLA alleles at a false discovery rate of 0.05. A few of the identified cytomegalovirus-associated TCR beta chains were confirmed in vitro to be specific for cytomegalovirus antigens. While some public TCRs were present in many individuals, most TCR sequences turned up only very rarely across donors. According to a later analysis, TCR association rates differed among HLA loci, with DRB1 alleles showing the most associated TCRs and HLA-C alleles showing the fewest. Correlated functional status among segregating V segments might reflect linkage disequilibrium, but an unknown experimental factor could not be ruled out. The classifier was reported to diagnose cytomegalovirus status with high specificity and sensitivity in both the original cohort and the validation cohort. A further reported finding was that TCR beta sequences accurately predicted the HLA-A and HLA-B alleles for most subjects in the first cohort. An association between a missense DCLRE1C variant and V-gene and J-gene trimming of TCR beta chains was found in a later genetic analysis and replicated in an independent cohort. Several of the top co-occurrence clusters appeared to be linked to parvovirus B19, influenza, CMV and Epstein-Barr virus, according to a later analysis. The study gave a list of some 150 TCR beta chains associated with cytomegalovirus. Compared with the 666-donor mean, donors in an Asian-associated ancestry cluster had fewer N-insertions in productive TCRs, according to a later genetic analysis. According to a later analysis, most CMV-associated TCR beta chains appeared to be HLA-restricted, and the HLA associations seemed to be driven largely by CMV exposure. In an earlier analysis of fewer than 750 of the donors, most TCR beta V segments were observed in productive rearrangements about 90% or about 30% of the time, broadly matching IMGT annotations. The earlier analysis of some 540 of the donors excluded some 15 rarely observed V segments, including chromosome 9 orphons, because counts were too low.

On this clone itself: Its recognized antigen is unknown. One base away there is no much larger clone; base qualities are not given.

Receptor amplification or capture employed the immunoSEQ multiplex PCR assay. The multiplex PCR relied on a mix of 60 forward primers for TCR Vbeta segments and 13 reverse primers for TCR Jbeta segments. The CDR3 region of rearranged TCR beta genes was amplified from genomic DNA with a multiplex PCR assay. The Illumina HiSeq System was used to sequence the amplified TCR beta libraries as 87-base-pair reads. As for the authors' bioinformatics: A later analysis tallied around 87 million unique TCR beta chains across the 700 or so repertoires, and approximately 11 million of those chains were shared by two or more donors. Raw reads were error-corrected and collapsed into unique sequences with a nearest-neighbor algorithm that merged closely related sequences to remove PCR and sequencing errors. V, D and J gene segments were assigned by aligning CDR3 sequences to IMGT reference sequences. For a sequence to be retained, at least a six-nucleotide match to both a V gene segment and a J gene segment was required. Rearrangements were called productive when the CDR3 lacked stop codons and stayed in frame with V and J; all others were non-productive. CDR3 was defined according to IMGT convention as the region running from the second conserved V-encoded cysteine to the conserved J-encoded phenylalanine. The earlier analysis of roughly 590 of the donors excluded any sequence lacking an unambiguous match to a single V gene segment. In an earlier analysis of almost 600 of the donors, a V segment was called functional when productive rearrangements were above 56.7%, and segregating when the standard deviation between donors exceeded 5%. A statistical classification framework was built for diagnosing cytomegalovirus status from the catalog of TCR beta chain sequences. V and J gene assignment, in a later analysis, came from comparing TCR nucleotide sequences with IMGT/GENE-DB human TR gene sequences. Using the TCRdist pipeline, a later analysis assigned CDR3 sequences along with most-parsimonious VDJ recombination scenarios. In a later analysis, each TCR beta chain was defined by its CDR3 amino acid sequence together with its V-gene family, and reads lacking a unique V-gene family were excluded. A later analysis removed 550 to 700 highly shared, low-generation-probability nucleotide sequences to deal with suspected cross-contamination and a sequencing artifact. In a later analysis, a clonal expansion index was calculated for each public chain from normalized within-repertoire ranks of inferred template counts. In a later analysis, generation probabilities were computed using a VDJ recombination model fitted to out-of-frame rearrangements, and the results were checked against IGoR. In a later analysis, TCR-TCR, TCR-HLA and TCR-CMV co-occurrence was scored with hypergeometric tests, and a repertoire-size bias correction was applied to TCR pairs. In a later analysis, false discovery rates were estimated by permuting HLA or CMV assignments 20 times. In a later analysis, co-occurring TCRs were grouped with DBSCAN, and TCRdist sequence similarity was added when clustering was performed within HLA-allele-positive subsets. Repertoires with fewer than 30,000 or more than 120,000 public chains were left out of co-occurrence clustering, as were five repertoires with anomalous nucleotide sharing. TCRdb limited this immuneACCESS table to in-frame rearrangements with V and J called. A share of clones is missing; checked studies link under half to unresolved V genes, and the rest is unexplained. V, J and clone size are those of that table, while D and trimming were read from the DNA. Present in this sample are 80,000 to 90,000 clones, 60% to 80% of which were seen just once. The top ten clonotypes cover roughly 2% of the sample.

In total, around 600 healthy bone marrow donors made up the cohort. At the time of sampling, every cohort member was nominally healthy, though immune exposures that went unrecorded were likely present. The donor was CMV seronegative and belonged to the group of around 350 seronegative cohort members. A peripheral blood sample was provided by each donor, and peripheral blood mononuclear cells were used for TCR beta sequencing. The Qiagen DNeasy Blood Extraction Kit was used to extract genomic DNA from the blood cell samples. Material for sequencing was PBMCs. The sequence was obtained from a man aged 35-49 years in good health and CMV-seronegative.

The CDR3: CASSTIPSRQGGYTF. The nucleotides read TGTGCCAGCAGTACCATTCCTTCCCGACAGGGTGGCTACACCTTC. This chain joins TRBV28 to TRBJ1-2; TRBD1 lines up with 7 middle nucleotides. CDR1 and CDR2, per the germline V gene, are MDHEN and SYDVKM. Relative to germline, V is missing 5 bases and J is missing 7 bases, with 13 bases of the junction outside any gene match. Inclusive of the bounding cysteine and phenylalanine, the CDR3 is 15 residues long. This entry keeps only the CDR3 DNA: 45 bases, framed from base 1.